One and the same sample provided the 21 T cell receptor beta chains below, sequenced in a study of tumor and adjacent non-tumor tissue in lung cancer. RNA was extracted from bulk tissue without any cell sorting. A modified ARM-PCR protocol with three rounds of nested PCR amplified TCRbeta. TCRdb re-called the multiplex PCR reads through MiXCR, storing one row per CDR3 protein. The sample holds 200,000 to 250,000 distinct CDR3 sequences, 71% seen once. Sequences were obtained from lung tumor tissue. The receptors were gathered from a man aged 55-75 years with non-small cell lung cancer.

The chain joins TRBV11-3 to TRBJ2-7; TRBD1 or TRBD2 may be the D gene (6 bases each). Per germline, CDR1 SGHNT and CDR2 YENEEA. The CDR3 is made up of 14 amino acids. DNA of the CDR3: TGTGTCAGAGGCCCCGGGGGCGAGGCCTACGAGCAGTACTTC. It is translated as CVRGPGGEAYEQYF.

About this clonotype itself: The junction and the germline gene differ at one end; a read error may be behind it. The CDR3 DNA follows: TGTGCCAGCACTGAAGCGGTCAGGGGGGATAATTCACCCCTCCACTTT. As protein: CASTEAVRGDNSPLHF. This chain connects TRBV6-1 to TRBJ1-6, with 7 bases fitting TRBD1. The CDR3 covers 16 residues. Germline loops: CDR1 MNHNS, CDR2 SASEGT.

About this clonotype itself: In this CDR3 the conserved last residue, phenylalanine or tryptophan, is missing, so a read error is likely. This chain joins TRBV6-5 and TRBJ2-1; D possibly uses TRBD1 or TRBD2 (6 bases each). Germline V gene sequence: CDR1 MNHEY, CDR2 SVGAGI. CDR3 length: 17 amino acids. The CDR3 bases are TGTGCCAGCAGTTACTTGTACTCGGGGGCCTCCTACAATGACCAGTTCCTC. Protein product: CASSYLYSGASYNDQFL.

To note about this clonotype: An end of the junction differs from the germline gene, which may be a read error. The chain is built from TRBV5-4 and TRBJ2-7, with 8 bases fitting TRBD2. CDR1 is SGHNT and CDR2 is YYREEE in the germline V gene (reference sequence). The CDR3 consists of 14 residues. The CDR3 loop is CASSRGGSTYKQYF. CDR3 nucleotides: TGTGCCAGCAGCCGGGGGGGGAGCACCTACAAGCAGTACTTC.

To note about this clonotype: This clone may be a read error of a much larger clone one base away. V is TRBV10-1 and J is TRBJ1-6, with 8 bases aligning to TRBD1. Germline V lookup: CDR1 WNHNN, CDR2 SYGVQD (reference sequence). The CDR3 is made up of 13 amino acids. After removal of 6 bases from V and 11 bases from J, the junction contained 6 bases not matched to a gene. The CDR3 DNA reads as TGCGCCAGCAGGGACAGGGTCGGAACACCCCTCCACTTT. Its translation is CASRDRVGTPLHF.

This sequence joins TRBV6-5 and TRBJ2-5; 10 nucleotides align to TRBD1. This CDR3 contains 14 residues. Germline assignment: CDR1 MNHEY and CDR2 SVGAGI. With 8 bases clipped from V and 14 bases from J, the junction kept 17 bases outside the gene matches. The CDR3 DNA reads TGTGCCAGCTCGGGGGGGGACAGGGGCGCGAGGTACTACTTC. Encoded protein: CASSGGDRGARYYF.

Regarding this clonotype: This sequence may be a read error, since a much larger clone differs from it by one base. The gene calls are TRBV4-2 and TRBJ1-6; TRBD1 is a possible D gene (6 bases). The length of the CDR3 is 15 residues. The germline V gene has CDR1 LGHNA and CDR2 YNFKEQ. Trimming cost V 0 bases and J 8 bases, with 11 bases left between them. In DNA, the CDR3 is TGTGCCAGCAGCCAAGATGGGGACACCTATTCACCCCTCCACTTT. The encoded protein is CASSQDGDTYSPLHF.

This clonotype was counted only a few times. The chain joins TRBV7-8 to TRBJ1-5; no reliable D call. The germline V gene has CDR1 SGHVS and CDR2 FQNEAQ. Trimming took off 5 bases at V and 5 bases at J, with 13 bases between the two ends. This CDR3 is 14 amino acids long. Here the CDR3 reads CASSAYLGDQPQHF. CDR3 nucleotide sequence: TGTGCCAGCAGCGCATATCTTGGGGATCAGCCCCAGCATTTT.

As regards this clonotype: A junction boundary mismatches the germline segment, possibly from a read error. This chain's CDR3 is CVSSLDMSYKEQFF. CDR3 sequence (DNA): TGTGTCAGCAGCCTTGACATGTCCTACAAAGAGCAGTTCTTC. The chain has TRBV6-2 or TRBV6-3 and TRBJ2-1; D is uncertain. Germline V gives CDR1 MNHEY, CDR2 SVGEGT. This CDR3 has 14 residues.

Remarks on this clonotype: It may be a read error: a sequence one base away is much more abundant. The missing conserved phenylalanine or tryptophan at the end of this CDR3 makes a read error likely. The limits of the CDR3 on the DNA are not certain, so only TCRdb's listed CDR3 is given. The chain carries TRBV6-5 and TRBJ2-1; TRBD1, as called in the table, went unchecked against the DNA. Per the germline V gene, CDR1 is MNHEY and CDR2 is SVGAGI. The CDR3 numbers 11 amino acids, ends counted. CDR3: CASSQGPLIVI.

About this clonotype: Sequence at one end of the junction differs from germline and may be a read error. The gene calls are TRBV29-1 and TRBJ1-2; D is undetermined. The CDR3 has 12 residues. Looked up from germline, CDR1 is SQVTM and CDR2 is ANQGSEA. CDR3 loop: CSVEAQNYGNTF. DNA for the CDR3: TGCAGCGTTGAGGCCCAGAACTATGGCAACACCTTC.

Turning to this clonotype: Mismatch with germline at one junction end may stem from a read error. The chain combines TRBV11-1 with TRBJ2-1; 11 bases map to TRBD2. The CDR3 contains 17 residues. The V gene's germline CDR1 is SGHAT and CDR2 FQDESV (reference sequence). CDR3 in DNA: TGTGCCAGCATCGAATCTTATAGCGGGGGGGCCTACACTGAGCAGTTTTTC. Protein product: CASIESYSGGAYTEQFF.

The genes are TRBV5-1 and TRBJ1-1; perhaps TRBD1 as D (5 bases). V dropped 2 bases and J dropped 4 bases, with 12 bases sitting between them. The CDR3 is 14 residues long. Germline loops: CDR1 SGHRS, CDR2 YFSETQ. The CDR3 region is CASSFFGQGTEAFF. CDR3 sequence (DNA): TGCGCCAGCAGCTTTTTTGGCCAGGGCACTGAAGCTTTCTTT.

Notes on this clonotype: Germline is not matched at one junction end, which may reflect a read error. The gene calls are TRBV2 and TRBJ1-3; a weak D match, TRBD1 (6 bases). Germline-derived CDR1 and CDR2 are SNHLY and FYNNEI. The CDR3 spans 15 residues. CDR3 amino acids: CANSEGGVFGNTIYF. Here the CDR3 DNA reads TGTGCCAACAGTGAAGGGGGGGTATTTGGAAACACCATATATTTT.

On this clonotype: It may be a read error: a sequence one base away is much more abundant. As DNA, the CDR3 is TGTGCCAGCAGTGAGGGGGACTTTTACAATGAGCAGTGCTTC. This translates into CASSEGDFYNEQCF. V gene TRBV6-1 combines with J gene TRBJ2-1; D possibly corresponds to TRBD2 (6 bases). The CDR3 contains 14 residues. Germline CDR1 and CDR2: MNHNS and SASEGT.

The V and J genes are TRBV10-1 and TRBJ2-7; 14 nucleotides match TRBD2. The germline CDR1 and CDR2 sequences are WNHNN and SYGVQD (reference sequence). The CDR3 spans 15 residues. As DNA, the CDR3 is TGCGCTAGCGGTGAGACTAGCGGGAGGGCCTACGAGCAGTACTTC. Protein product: CASGETSGRAYEQYF.

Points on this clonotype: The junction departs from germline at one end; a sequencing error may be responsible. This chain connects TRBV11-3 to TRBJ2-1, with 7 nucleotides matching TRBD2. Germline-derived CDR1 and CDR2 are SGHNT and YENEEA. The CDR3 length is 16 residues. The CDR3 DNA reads TGTACCAGCGACACGAGCGGGACTCGTATGCACAATGAGCAGTTCTTC. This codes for CTSDTSGTRMHNEQFF.

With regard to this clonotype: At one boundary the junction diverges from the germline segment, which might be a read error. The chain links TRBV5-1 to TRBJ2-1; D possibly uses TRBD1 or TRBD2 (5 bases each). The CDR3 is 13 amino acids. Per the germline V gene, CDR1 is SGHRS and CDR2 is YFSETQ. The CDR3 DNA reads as TGCGCCAGCAGCCCAGGGACCTACAATGTGCAGTTCTTC. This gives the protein CASSPGTYNVQFF.

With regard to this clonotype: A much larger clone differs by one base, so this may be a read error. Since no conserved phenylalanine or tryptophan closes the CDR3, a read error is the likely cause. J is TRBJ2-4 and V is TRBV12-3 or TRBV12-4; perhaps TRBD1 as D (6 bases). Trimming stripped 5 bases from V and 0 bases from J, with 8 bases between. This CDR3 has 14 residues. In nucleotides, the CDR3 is TGTGCCAGCAGTCTACAGGGAGCCAAAAACATTCAGTACTCC. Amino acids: CASSLQGAKNIQYS.

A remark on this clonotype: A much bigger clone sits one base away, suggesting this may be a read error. The CDR3 region has the DNA TGCGCCAGCAACCAAGTGACTAGACAGGAAAACATTCAGTACTTC. Translation gives CASNQVTRQENIQYF. The chain combines TRBV4-1 with TRBJ2-4; the D gene could be TRBD1 or TRBD2 (6 bases each). Germline CDR1 reads MGHRA; CDR2 reads YSYEKL. CDR3 size: 15 residues.

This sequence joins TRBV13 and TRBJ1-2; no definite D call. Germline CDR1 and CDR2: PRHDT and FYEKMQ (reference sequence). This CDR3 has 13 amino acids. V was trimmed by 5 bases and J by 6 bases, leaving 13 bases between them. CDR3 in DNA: TGTGCCAGCAGCCCCCACCCATCCCATGGCTACACCTTC. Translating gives CASSPHPSHGYTF.